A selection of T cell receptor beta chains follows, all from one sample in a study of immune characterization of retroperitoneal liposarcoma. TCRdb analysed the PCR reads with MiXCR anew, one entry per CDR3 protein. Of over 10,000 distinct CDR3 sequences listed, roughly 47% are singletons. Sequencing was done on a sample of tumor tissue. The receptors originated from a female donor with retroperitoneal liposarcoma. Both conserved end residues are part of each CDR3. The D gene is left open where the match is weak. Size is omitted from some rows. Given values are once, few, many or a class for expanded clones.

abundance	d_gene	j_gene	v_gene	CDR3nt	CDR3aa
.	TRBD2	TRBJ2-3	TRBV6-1	TGTGCCAGCAGTCCACTAGCGGGGGGGAGGACAGATACGCAGTATTTT	CASSPLAGGRTDTQYF
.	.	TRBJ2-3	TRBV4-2	TGTGCCAGCAGCCAAGACGGCGCAACCGCCACAGATACGCAGTATTTT	CASSQDGATATDTQYF
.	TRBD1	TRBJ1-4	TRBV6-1	TGTGCCAGCAGTTATTACCAGGGGGCTGCAACTAATGAAAAACTGTTTTTT	CASSYYQGAATNEKLFF
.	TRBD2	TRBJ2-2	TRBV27	TGTGCCAGCAGTCTGACGACTAGCAGAGCGAACACCGGGGAGCTGTTTTTT	CASSLTTSRANTGELFF
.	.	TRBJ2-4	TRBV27	TGTGCCAGCAGTGCCGGGACCACTAACAATGAGCAGTACTTC	CASSAGTTNNEQYF
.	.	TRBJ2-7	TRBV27	TGTGCCAGCAGTTTAGGAGGCACCCTCTACGAGCAGTACTTC	CASSLGGTLYEQYF
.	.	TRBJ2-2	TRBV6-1	TGTGCCAGCAGCTTCCACACCGGGGAGCTGTTTTTT	CASSFHTGELFF
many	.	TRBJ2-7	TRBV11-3	TGTGCCAGCAGTCCCAGGGGCAGTGACTACGAGCAGTACTTC	CASSPRGSDYEQYF
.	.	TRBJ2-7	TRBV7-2	TGTGCCAGCAGCTTGGCCCCGGGATTCTCCTACGAGCAATACTTC	CASSLAPGFSYEQYF
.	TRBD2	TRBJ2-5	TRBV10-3	TGTGCCACGGGACTAGCGGGCGGGGAGACCCAGTACTTC	CATGLAGGETQYF
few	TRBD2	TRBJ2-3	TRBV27	TGTGCCAGCAGCCCCCGGAGGGGCGGGGGTACAGATACGCAGTATTTT	CASSPRRGGGTDTQYF
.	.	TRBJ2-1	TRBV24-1	TGTGCCACCAGTGACCCCGTGGGGCACTCCTACAATGAGCAGTTCTTC	CATSDPVGHSYNEQFF
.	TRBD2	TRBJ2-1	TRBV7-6	TGTGCCAGCAGCTTAGAGAGCGGGAGGATAGGCGGTGAGCAGTTCTTC	CASSLESGRIGGEQFF
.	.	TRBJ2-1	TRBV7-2	TGTGCCAGCAGCTTAAAGGGAGCTATGGGGGGGGCCAATGAGCAGTTCTTC	CASSLKGAMGGANEQFF
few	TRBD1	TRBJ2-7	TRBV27	TGTGCCAGCAGTCCCCCGGGACAGACTTACGAGCAGTACTTC	CASSPPGQTYEQYF
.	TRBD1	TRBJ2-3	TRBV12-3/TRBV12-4	TGTGCCAGCAGCCCCGGGACAGGAGCTAGCACAGATACGCAGTATTTT	CASSPGTGASTDTQYF
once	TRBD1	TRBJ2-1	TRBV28	TGTGCCAGCAGTCTCACGCCGACAGGGGCAGAGACCCAGTTCTTC	CASSLTPTGAETQFF
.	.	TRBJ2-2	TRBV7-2	TGTGCCAGCAGCTTTCAAGGTGCGGGACAGCGATCCACCGGGGAGCTGTTTTTT	CASSFQGAGQRSTGELFF
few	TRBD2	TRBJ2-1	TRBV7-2	TGTGCCAGCAGCTTCCAAGCGGGAGGCTACGAGCAGTTCTTC	CASSFQAGGYEQFF
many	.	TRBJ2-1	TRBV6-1	TGTGCCAGCAGTTATTACGACACGGAAGGGGAGCAGTTCTTC	CASSYYDTEGEQFF
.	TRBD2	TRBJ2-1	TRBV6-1	TGTGCCAGCAGTCTCGGACTAGCGGGTAATGAGCAGTTCTTC	CASSLGLAGNEQFF
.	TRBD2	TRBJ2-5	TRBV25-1	TGTGCCAGCAGTGCCTCCTCGGGGGGACTTTCAGATGTAGAGACCCAGTACTTC	CASSASSGGLSDVETQYF
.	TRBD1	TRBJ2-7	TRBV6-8	TGTGCCAGCACTCGGGGTGGGACAGGGGTTTACGAGCAGTACTTC	CASTRGGTGVYEQYF
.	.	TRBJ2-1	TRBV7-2	TGTGCCAGCAGCTTAGCGGGAGCTAAAAACATTCAGTTCTTC	CASSLAGAKNIQFF
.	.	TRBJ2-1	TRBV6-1	TGTGCCAGCAGTTATTTCGGCGTCAGAGAAGGACGTCTCAGCTCCTACAATGAGCAGTTCTTC	CASSYFGVREGRLSSYNEQFF
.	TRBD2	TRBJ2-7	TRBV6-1	TGTGCCAGCAGCTTGGACCCGGGAGGGTACGAGCAGTACTTC	CASSLDPGGYEQYF
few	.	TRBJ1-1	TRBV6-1	TGTGCCAGCAAACTAGGGACGATGAACACTGAAGCTTTCTTT	CASKLGTMNTEAFF
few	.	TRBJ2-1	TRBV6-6	TGTGCCAGCAGTTACTCCGGGACCCCACCCAATGAGCAGTTCTTC	CASSYSGTPPNEQFF
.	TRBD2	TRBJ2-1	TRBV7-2	TGTGCCAGCAGCTCGCCACCGAGCGGGAGGACCTACAATGAGCAGTTCTTC	CASSSPPSGRTYNEQFF
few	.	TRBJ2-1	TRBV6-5	TGTGCCAGCAGTTACTGGTCGGCTTCCAGGGATGAGCAGTTCTTC	CASSYWSASRDEQFF
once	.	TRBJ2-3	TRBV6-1	.	CASSDWGGGTSTDTLYF
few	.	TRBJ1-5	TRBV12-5	TGTGCTAGTGGTTTGGGTGGGAGGAATCAGCCCCAGCATTTT	CASGLGGRNQPQHF
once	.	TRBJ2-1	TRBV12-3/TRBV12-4	TGTGCCAGCAGTCTAAACCAGGGTCAAGAGACCCAGTTCTTC	CASSLNQGQETQFF
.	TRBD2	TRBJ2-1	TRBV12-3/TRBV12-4	TGTGCCAGCAGTTTGGGAGGGAACTCCTACAATGAGCAGTTCTTC	CASSLGGNSYNEQFF
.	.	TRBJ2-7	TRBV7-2	TGTGCCAGCACCCCCCTAGGGGGGGGATCCTACGAGCAGTACTTC	CASTPLGGGSYEQYF
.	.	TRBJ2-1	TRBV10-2	TGCGCCACCCTCAGTCCGGAGGCAGGGCAAGAGACCCAGTTCTTC	CATLSPEAGQETQFF
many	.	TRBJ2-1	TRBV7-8	TGTGCCAGCAGCTTGGGACCAACTCCCACTGAGAAAGAGACCCAGTTCTTC	CASSLGPTPTEKETQFF
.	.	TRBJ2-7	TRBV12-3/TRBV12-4	TGTGCCAGCAGTTCCCGGGGATCCTACGAGCAGTACTTC	CASSSRGSYEQYF
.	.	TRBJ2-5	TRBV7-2	TGTGCCAGCAGCTTATCAAACCAGGGGGGGAAGACCCAGTACTTC	CASSLSNQGGKTQYF
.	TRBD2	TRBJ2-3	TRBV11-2	TGTGCCAGCAGCTTAGAGTCGTGGGGGGGTGTTAGCACAGATACGCAGTATTTT	CASSLESWGGVSTDTQYF
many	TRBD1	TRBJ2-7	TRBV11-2	TGTGCCAGCAGCCCGTCCGGGACAGGAAGGGGGAATGAGCAGTACTTC	CASSPSGTGRGNEQYF
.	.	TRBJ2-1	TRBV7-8	TGTGCCAGCAGCTTTCCCAGGGCCGAGCAGTTCTTC	CASSFPRAEQFF
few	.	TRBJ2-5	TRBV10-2	TGCGCCAGCAGGGATTCGGCCAGTGAGACCCAGTACTTC	CASRDSASETQYF
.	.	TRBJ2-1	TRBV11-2	TGTGCCAGCACAACGACCCGGTACAATGAGCAGTTCTTC	CASTTTRYNEQFF
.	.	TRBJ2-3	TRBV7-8	TGTGCCAGCAGCTTAAACAGCCCCTTTCCAACAGATACGCAGTATTTT	CASSLNSPFPTDTQYF
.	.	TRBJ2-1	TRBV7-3	TGTGCCAGCAGCTTTCAGGGAAGTGAGACCCTGTACTTC	CASSFQGSETLYF
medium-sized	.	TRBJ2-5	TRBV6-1	TGTGCCAGCAGTGAAATGAGGGACTTAAAAAACCAAGAGACCCAGTACTTC	CASSEMRDLKNQETQYF
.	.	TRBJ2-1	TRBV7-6	TGTGCCAGCAGCTTAGATGAGGGGCCCACCTACGAGCAGTTCTTC	CASSLDEGPTYEQFF
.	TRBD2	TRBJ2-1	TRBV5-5	TGTGCCAGCAGCCCCGGACTAGCGGGGGCCTACAATGAGCAGTTCTTC	CASSPGLAGAYNEQFF